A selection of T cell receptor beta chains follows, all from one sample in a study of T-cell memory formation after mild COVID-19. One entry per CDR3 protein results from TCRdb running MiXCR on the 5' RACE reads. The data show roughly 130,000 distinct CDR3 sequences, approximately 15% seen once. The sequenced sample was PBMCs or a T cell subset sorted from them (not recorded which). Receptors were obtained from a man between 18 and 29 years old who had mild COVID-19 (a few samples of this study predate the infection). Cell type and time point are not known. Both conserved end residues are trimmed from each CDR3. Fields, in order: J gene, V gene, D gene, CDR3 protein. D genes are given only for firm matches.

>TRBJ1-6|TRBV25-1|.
ASSERKGGHSNSPLH
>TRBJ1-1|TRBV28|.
ASSYVGAATEAF
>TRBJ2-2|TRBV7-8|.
ASSFEAATGELF
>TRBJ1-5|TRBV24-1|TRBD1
ATSDSDRGRGQPQH
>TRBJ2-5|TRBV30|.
AWSVQGETQY
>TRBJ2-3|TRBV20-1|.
SASWMGRTQY
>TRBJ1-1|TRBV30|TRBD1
AWKRDSYTEAF
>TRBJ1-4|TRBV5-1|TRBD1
ASSFGGGTNEKLF
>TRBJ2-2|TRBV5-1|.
ASSPDFSGTGELF
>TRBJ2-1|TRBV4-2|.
ASSQEVWDEQF
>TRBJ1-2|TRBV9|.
ASSVDSNYGYT
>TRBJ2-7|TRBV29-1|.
SVAGPSHEQY
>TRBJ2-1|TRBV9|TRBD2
ASSVGPLAGGDEQF
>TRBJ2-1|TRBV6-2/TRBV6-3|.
ASSKTGGHRDEQF
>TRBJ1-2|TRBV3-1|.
ASSQEGLTRGYT
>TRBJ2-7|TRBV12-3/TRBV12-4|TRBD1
ASTDRRTGGQI
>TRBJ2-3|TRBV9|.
ASSVSGDFATQY
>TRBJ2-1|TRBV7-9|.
ASSFIRHEQF
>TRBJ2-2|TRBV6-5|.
ASSYRRLNTGELF
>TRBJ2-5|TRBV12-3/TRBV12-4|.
ASTLRGSQETQY
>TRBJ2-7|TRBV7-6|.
ASSLLGRGHSSYEQY
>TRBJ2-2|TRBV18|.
ASSPPLTGELF
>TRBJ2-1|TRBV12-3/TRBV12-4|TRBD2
ASLNWGGNEQF
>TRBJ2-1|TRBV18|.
ASSPYDNEQF
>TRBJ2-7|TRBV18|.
ASSTDFYEQY
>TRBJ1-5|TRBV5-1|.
ASSFSGPPNQPQH
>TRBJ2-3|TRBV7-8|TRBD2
ASRPGLAGTDTQY
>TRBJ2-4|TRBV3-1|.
ASSPGSIQY
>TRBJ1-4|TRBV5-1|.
ASSYYRLDEKLF
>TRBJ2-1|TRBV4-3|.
ASSQDHYNEQF
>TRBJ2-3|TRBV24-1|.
ATSDHRLADTQY
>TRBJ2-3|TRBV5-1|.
ASSFRPGSTDTQY
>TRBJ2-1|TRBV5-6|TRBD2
ASSGELAGGLVSYNEQF
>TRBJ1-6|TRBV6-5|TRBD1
ASSYPSDRGLSYNSPLH
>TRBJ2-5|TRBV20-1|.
SARDWEETQY
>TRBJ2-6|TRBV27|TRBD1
ASSLGWGRGLSGANVLT
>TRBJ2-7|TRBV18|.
ASSPRMNAYEQY
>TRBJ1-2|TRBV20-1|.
SAIDRKNYGYT
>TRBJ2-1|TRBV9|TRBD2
ASSALGGGSYNEQF
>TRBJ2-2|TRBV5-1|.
ASSLAGGQAGELF
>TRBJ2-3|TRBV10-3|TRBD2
AISDSTGTSEGKLADTQY
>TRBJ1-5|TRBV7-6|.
ASSLEDGRGPQH
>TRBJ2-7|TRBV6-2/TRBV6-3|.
ASSYWGAGPYEQY
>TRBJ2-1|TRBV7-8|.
ASSFRQALSDEQF
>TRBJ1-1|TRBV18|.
ASSPSGQSRGAF
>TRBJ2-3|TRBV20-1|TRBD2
SARDPQRGVPDTQY
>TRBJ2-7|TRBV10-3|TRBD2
AISESSGGGALSYEQY
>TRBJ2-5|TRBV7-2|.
ASSPPGGGGQETQY
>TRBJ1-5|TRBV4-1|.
ASSHSPAGNQPQH
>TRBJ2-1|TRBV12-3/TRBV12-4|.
ASSFRVGGQF